This T cell receptor (beta chain) was retrieved from a study of blood T cell repertoires in COVID-19. Study-wide background: Acute and convalescent COVID-19 samples came from the United States, Italy and Spain. Nucleic acid was either cDNA or gDNA, and it came from T cells, B-cell-depleted T cells, or PBMCs.

Germline-derived CDR1 and CDR2 are SEHNR and FQNEAQ (reference sequence). This CDR3 is built from 13 residues. V shed 7 bases and J shed 7 bases, with 13 bases lying between them. Methods used by the authors: Amplification of reference gene primers provided the estimated nucleated cell counts. Here immunoSEQ multiplex PCR was the method, and the copy in TCRdb shows in-frame clones only, minus some. V and J calls and clone size are copied from that table; D and trimming were computed from the DNA. The table records tens of thousands of clones, just under 85% of them present only once. The sequenced material came from peripheral blood. V usage is TRBV7-9 and J usage is TRBJ1-4; no reliable D call. The receptor comes from a man aged 45-60 years with acute or convalescent COVID-19. This CDR3 reads CASTSGSGEKLFF. CDR3 nucleotides: TGTGCCAGCACCTCGGGGTCCGGTGAAAAACTGTTTTTT.